The T cell receptor (beta chain) under discussion was sequenced for a study of shared clonotypes between healthy human individuals. CD45RO-negative cells were positively selected for CCR7, leaving out terminally differentiated effector memory CD45RA+ cells. The CDR3 has 16 residues. Germline CDR1 SGHAT, CDR2 FQNNGV. Trimming cost V 1 base and J 0 bases, with 10 bases left between them. Sequencing used immunoSEQ multiplex PCR; TCRdb keeps in-frame clones, though not all of them. The data hold around 700,000 clones, with 92% observed a single time. The sample comprised naive CD8+ T cells sorted from blood. This clonotype was sampled from a young man in good health. This chain uses TRBV11-2 with TRBJ2-1; TRBD1 might be the D (5 bases). CDR3 region: CASSLAQGSSYNEQFF. The CDR3 DNA reads TGTGCCAGCAGCTTAGCCCAGGGAAGCTCCTACAATGAGCAGTTCTTC.